One sample yielded the 3 T cell receptor beta chains listed below, sequenced in a study of cytomegalovirus exposure and HLA in healthy donors. It was with 60 Vbeta and 13 Jbeta primers that the PCR ran. The repertoire was sequenced with immunoSEQ multiplex PCR; TCRdb's copy has only in-frame clones and lacks some. The ten most abundant clones cover 3% to 4.5% of a sample with around 100,000 clones. Input material: PBMCs. Receptors were obtained from a man between 25 and 39 years old in good health and CMV-seronegative.

The chain joins TRBV5-4 to TRBJ1-4, with D tentatively TRBD1 (6 bases). Germline-derived CDR1 and CDR2 are SGHNT and YYREEE (reference sequence). This CDR3 has 16 amino acids. V was trimmed by 4 bases and J by 5 bases, leaving 18 bases between them. CDR3 bases: TGTGCCAGCAGCCTGTCAAAACAGGGTACGAATGAAAAACTGTTTTTT. As protein: CASSLSKQGTNEKLFF. The full variable domain, with the rest looked up from reference TRBV5-4 and TRBJ1-4, is ETGVTQSPTHLIKTRGQQVTLRCSSQSGHNTVSWYQQALGQGPQFIFQYYREEENGRGNFPPRFSGLQFPNYSSELNVNALELDDSALYLCASSLSKQGTNEKLFFGSGTQLSVL.

V usage is TRBV6-5 and J usage is TRBJ2-3; no clear D gene. The germline V gene encodes CDR1 MNHEY and CDR2 SVGAGI. Trimming took 2 bases from V and 5 from J, leaving 5 bases between them. The CDR3 is 12 residues long. CDR3 bases: TGTGCCAGCAGTTACGGGCGAGATACGCAGTATTTT. Protein sequence: CASSYGRDTQYF.

This chain uses TRBV28 with TRBJ1-1, with D maybe TRBD1 (5 bases). The V gene's germline CDR1 is MDHEN and CDR2 SYDVKM. V dropped 5 bases and J dropped 4 bases, with 8 bases sitting between them. The CDR3 totals 12 residues. The CDR3 region is CASSPGGTEAFF. CDR3 sequence (DNA): TGTGCCAGCAGTCCGGGGGGCACTGAAGCTTTCTTT.